The 30 T cell receptor beta chains below were found in one sample sequenced in a study of regulatory T cells in long-lasting Graves disease (dated by TCRdb to the early 2020s). The library was made by multiplex PCR. Sequencing instrument: Illumina HiSeq 4000. CDR3 regions were amplified by Arm-PCR with iRepertoire HTBI primers to construct TCR beta libraries. TCRdb redid the processing of the public reads, applying fastp at Q25 and MiXCR, and retained in-frame beta chains. Records with the same CDR3 protein are collapsed into one entry carrying the most frequent genes and DNA. The sample has a few hundred thousand distinct CDR3 sequences on record, less than 25% of them singletons. Clones ranked in the top ten supply around 24% of the sample. This specimen's time point label, per the study, means: persistent/refractory GD, antithyroid drugs over 5 years with positive TRAb. For both TCR sequencing and RNA sequencing, RNA was extracted from PBMCs in TRIzol.

This material consisted of peripheral blood mononuclear cells (PBMCs), taken when the disease was refractory, from a patient treated with antithyroid drugs. All receptors come from a female donor with Graves disease.

This clonotype was seen a single time. The chain is built from TRBV7-2 and TRBJ2-6, with D possibly TRBD2 on 5 matching bases. The CDR3 length is 16 residues. The germline V gene encodes CDR1 SGHTA and CDR2 FQGNSA. The V gene lost 6 bases and the J gene lost 4 bases, with 16 bases spanning the gap. CDR3 nucleotide sequence: TGTGCCAGCAGACAACCTCGGGGTTCCGGGGCCAACGTCCTGACTTTC. Residues: CASRQPRGSGANVLTF.

The table lists this clonotype with many counts. V gene TRBV27 combines with J gene TRBJ2-5; 8 bases match TRBD2. This CDR3 comprises 13 residues. Germline assignment: CDR1 MNHEY and CDR2 SMNVEV (reference sequence). Losses at the gene ends were 5 bases for V and 5 bases for J; bases not matched to a gene: 4. CDR3 DNA sequence: TGTGCCAGCAGTAGGCGGGAGGAGGAGACCCAGTACTTC. As protein: CASSRREEETQYF.

This clonotype was recorded a few times. The V and J genes are TRBV18 and TRBJ2-7; the D gene could be TRBD1 or TRBD2 (5 bases each). Between the trimmed V and J ends, which lost 2 bases and 6 bases, there was a span of 14 bases. Germline CDR1 reads KGHSH; CDR2 reads LQKENI. The CDR3 is made up of 14 amino acids. The CDR3 nucleotides read TGTGCCAGCTCACCATCCGGGGCCCGGGGCGAGCAGTACTTC. Translation gives CASSPSGARGEQYF.

The sample holds a few counts of this clonotype. This chain uses TRBV7-2 with TRBJ2-1, with unresolved D. The length of the CDR3 is 15 residues. Per the germline V gene, CDR1 is SGHTA and CDR2 is FQGNSA. V lost 0 bases and J lost 6, with 12 bases in between. The DNA for the CDR3 is TGTGCCAGCAGCTTAGCGGGATACCTCTCCAATGAGCAGTTCTTC. Amino acids: CASSLAGYLSNEQFF.

At least ten counts were recorded for this clonotype. CDR3 residues: CASSLDRGLEETQYF. The CDR3 nucleotides are TGTGCCAGCAGCCTGGACAGGGGGCTCGAAGAGACCCAGTACTTC. The gene calls are TRBV28 and TRBJ2-5, with TRBD1 matching over 11 bases. Germline V CDR1 and CDR2: MDHEN, SYDVKM. The CDR3 has 15 residues. V shed 6 bases, J shed 3 bases, and the junction held 6 bases outside the gene matches.

This clonotype was seen more than once but under ten times. J is TRBJ2-7 and V is TRBV29-1; tentatively, D is TRBD2 (5 bases). CDR3 size: 13 residues. V lost 3 bases and J 3 bases, leaving 12 bases between the germline ends. Germline CDR1 reads SQVTM; CDR2 reads ANQGSEA. This CDR3 reads CSVDLGGNYEQYF. CDR3 nucleotide sequence: TGCAGCGTTGATCTTGGAGGCAACTACGAGCAGTACTTC.

CDR3 region: CASSLDTSGANVLTF. The DNA of the CDR3 is TGCGCCAGCAGCTTGGACACCTCTGGGGCCAACGTCCTGACTTTC. The rearrangement uses TRBV5-1 and TRBJ2-6, with D unresolved. The ends were cut back, 0 bases at V and 0 bases at J, with 4 bases in the middle. This CDR3 spans 15 amino acids. From germline, CDR1 is SGHRS and CDR2 YFSETQ. Full variable domain (rest looked up from reference TRBV5-1 and TRBJ2-6): KAGVTQTPRYLIKTRGQQVTLSCSPISGHRSVSWYQQTPGQGLQFLFEYFSETQRNKGNFPGRFSGRQFSNSRSEMNVSTLELGDSALYLCASSLDTSGANVLTFGAGSRLTVL.

This clonotype was seen repeatedly, ten times or more. The chain carries TRBV11-1 and TRBJ1-1; D gene ambiguous. The ends were cut back, 2 bases at V and 1 base at J, with 8 bases in the middle. The CDR3 is 14 amino acids. Germline CDR1 is SGHAT and CDR2 is FQDESV (reference sequence). CDR3 sequence (DNA): TGTGCCAGCAGCTTACAGCGAAGGAACACTGAAGCTTTCTTT. Translated, it gives CASSLQRRNTEAFF. The full variable domain, in which reference TRBV11-1 and TRBJ1-1 provide the parts outside the CDR3, is EAEVAQSPRYKITEKSQAVAFWCDPISGHATLYWYRQILGQGPELLVQFQDESVVDDSQLPKDRFSAERLKGVDSTLKIQPAELGDSAMYLCASSLQRRNTEAFFGQGTRLTVV.

This CDR3 reads CSVGSGANTGELFF. The CDR3 coding sequence is TGCAGTGTAGGTAGCGGAGCGAACACCGGGGAGCTGTTTTTT. V and J are TRBV20-1 and TRBJ2-2, with D possibly TRBD2 on 6 matching bases. Germline V lookup: CDR1 DFQATT, CDR2 SNEGSKA (reference sequence). CDR3 size: 14 residues. Trimming left V 7 bases short and J 0 bases short, with 12 bases between.

The chain recombines TRBV12-3 or TRBV12-4 with TRBJ1-5; 7 bases are a match to TRBD1. The V segment lost 6 bases and the J segment 7 bases; nucleotides outside the gene matches: 6. The CDR3 has 13 residues. The CDR3 DNA sequence: TGTGCCAGCAGCAGCAGGGGGATCCAGCCCCAGCATTTT. As protein: CASSSRGIQPQHF.

This clonotype was counted between two and nine times. The chain recombines TRBV19 with TRBJ2-5; 8 bases are a match to TRBD1. After removal of 8 bases from V and 7 bases from J, the junction contained 3 bases not matched to a gene. The CDR3 totals 11 residues. The germline V gene encodes CDR1 LNHDA and CDR2 SQIVND (reference sequence). In DNA form, the CDR3 reads TGTGCCAGTGGACAGGGCCCGACCCAGTACTTC. As protein: CASGQGPTQYF. The full variable domain, with the rest looked up from reference TRBV19 and TRBJ2-5, is DGGITQSPKYLFRKEGQNVTLSCEQNLNHDAMYWYRQDPGQGLRLIYYSQIVNDFQKGDIAEGYSVSREKKESFPLTVTSAQKNPTAFYLCASGQGPTQYFGPGTRLLVL.

In the case of this clonotype: A read error is possible here, since a much larger clone lies one base away. The genes are TRBV28 and TRBJ2-5; maybe TRBD1 (5 bases). This CDR3 is built from 15 residues. Germline V gene sequence: CDR1 MDHEN, CDR2 SYDVKM. The CDR3 DNA sequence: TGTGCCAGCAGTTCAGGACAAACGACTCAAGGGACCCAGTACTTC. As protein: CASSSGQTTQGTQYF.

This clonotype was counted ten times or more. The chain links TRBV2 to TRBJ1-1; possibly TRBD1 for D (5 bases). Trimming cost V 1 base and J 1 base, with 7 bases left between them. The CDR3 is 14 residues long. Looked up from germline, CDR1 is SNHLY and CDR2 is FYNNEI. Here the CDR3 DNA reads TGTGCCAGCAGTGAAGAGGGGCCGAACACTGAAGCTTTCTTT. As protein: CASSEEGPNTEAFF.

This clonotype was seen repeatedly, ten times or more. The chain uses TRBV6-5 and TRBJ2-7, with 8 nucleotides matching TRBD2. This CDR3 has 16 amino acids. The junction had 7 bases not matched to a gene; V was cut back by 2 bases and J by 1 base. From germline, CDR1 is MNHEY and CDR2 SVGAGI. The CDR3 protein is CASSYRAGAVSYEQYF. The CDR3 DNA reads as TGTGCCAGCAGTTACCGAGCGGGAGCAGTTTCCTACGAGCAGTACTTC.

This clonotype was seen more than once but under ten times. The chain's CDR3 is CASLGRVNTEAFF. The CDR3 DNA is TGTGCCAGTCTCGGCAGAGTGAACACTGAAGCTTTCTTT. The chain joins TRBV19 to TRBJ1-1; no firm D call. This CDR3 region has 13 residues. V was pared by 8 bases and J by 0 bases, with 10 bases between. Germline V lookup: CDR1 LNHDA, CDR2 SQIVND (reference sequence).

This clonotype was recorded a few times. The chain joins TRBV29-1 to TRBJ1-2, with 9 bases matching TRBD1. Trimming took 5 bases from V and 4 from J; bases not matched to a gene: 11. The CDR3 extends over 15 amino acids. Germline V gene sequence: CDR1 SQVTM, CDR2 ANQGSEA. CDR3 residues: CSVLPKQGAGYGYTF. Written as DNA, the CDR3 is TGCAGCGTTCTCCCAAAACAGGGGGCTGGCTATGGCTACACCTTC.

V and J are TRBV7-3 and TRBJ1-1; 10 nucleotides agree with TRBD1. V was clipped by 5 bases and J by 4 bases; unmatched bases: 4. CDR3 length equals 14 residues. Looked up from germline, CDR1 is SGHTA and CDR2 is FQGTGA. The CDR3 spells CASSPRDRGTEAFF. CDR3 DNA: TGTGCCAGCAGCCCAAGGGACAGGGGCACTGAAGCTTTCTTT.

The chain carries TRBV2 and TRBJ2-1; 15 positions agree with TRBD2. The trim removed 6 bases at V and 1 base at J, leaving 7 bases unmatched. The CDR3 has 18 residues. Germline V gives CDR1 SNHLY, CDR2 FYNNEI. The DNA of the CDR3 is TGTGCCAGCAGCGCCCCGGGGACTAGCGGGAGGTCCTACAATGAGCAGTTCTTC. Its protein product is CASSAPGTSGRSYNEQFF.

This clonotype was seen a handful of times. This sequence joins TRBV19 and TRBJ1-1; D is ambiguous. This CDR3 is 14 amino acids long. Between the trimmed V and J ends, which lost 3 bases and 1 base, there was a span of 9 bases. The germline V gene has CDR1 LNHDA and CDR2 SQIVND (reference sequence). The CDR3 is CASSIDGGNTEAFF. The CDR3 DNA sequence: TGTGCCAGTAGTATTGATGGCGGGAACACTGAAGCTTTCTTT. Based on the CDR3 plus reference TRBV19 and TRBJ1-1, the full variable domain is DGGITQSPKYLFRKEGQNVTLSCEQNLNHDAMYWYRQDPGQGLRLIYYSQIVNDFQKGDIAEGYSVSREKKESFPLTVTSAQKNPTAFYLCASSIDGGNTEAFFGQGTRLTVV.

The chain joins TRBV7-9 to TRBJ1-4; tentative D call: TRBD1 (6 bases). Germline CDR1 is SEHNR and CDR2 is FQNEAQ (reference sequence). V gave up 4 bases and J gave up 7 bases, with 16 bases separating them. This CDR3 is 15 amino acids long. CDR3 nucleotide sequence: TGTGCCAGCAGCTCTAGCCAAGCAGGGGCTGAAAAACTGTTTTTT. This encodes CASSSSQAGAEKLFF.

This clonotype was counted many times. The rearrangement links TRBV29-1 to TRBJ1-1; the D is unclear. Per germline, CDR1 SQVTM and CDR2 ANQGSEA. The V and J ends lost 4 bases and 4 bases respectively, with 16 bases between them. The CDR3 sequence is 14 residues long. The chain's CDR3 is CSVVGGEQSTEAFF. The DNA for the CDR3 is TGCAGCGTTGTGGGCGGAGAACAGAGCACTGAAGCTTTCTTT.

There are a few counts of this clonotype. The chain combines TRBV28 with TRBJ1-3; unclear D gene. CDR1 and CDR2 from the germline V gene are MDHEN and SYDVKM. Trimming stripped 3 bases from V and 2 bases from J, with 5 bases between. The CDR3 totals 13 residues. CDR3 region: CASSFGPGNTIYF. The CDR3 DNA follows: TGTGCCAGCAGTTTTGGACCTGGAAACACCATATATTTT.

This clonotype was seen only a few times. This chain links TRBV19 with TRBJ2-7, with 8 bases identical to TRBD2. V trimming: 6 bases; J trimming: 7 bases; junction bases outside the gene matches: 8. Germline V gives CDR1 LNHDA, CDR2 SQIVND (reference sequence). The CDR3 is 13 amino acids. CDR3 DNA sequence: TGTGCCAGTAGAAGAGCGGGAGTAGATGAGCAGTACTTC. It yields the protein CASRRAGVDEQYF.

The chain links TRBV19 to TRBJ1-2, with D uncertain. V was shortened by 5 bases and J by 2 bases, with 12 bases between the two germline ends. CDR3 length: 14 amino acids. CDR1 LNHDA and CDR2 SQIVND come from the germline V gene (reference sequence). The CDR3 region has the DNA TGTGCCAGTAGTCCCCCGGACCGCAACTATGGCTACACCTTC. It yields the protein CASSPPDRNYGYTF.

The V and J genes are TRBV7-2 and TRBJ2-7, with 11 bases that match TRBD2. The CDR3 is made up of 15 amino acids. Per germline, CDR1 SGHTA and CDR2 FQGNSA. V shed 4 bases and J 7 bases; nucleotides not matched to a gene: 9. This CDR3 reads CASSSIAGGPSEQYF. The CDR3 nucleotides read TGTGCCAGCAGCTCCATAGCGGGAGGGCCTTCTGAGCAGTACTTC.

This chain connects TRBV20-1 to TRBJ1-5; 7 bases are a match to TRBD1. Germline CDR1 is DFQATT and CDR2 is SNEGSKA (reference sequence). After removal of 0 bases from V and 0 bases from J, the junction contained 11 bases not matched to a gene. The CDR3 loop spans 18 amino acids. The CDR3 sequence is CSAREKPGQTYSNQPQHF. CDR3 DNA: TGCAGTGCTAGAGAGAAACCGGGACAGACCTATAGCAATCAGCCCCAGCATTTT.

A few counts support this clonotype. This chain links TRBV7-2 with TRBJ1-5; maybe TRBD1 (5 bases). This CDR3 comprises 13 residues. The ends were cut back, 3 bases at V and 4 bases at J, with 7 bases in the middle. The germline V gene encodes CDR1 SGHTA and CDR2 FQGNSA. The CDR3 DNA reads as TGTGCCAGCAGCTTTGGGACGAATCAGCCCCAGCATTTT. This codes for CASSFGTNQPQHF.

The genes are TRBV12-3 or TRBV12-4 and TRBJ2-1, with TRBD2 identical over 7 bases. The CDR3 is 17 amino acids. With V trimmed by 3 bases and J by 7 bases, 15 bases remained unmatched. The CDR3 nucleotides read TGTGCCAGCAGTTTGGGGATCACCGGACTAGTTTGGAATGAGCAGTTCTTC. Translating gives CASSLGITGLVWNEQFF.

This clonotype was detected only a few times. The chain is built from TRBV7-9 and TRBJ1-1, with 8 bases matching TRBD1. The J segment lost 1 base and the V segment lost 4 bases, leaving 5 bases of the junction unmatched. The CDR3 has 15 residues. Germline V CDR1 and CDR2: SEHNR, FQNEAQ (reference sequence). Written as DNA, the CDR3 is TGTGCCAGCAGCTCCCCTGACAGGGGGAACACTGAAGCTTTCTTT. Amino acids: CASSSPDRGNTEAFF.

This clonotype was picked up many times. The chain employs TRBV20-1 and TRBJ2-7; a possible D gene is TRBD1 (5 bases). Germline V gene data show CDR1 as DFQATT and CDR2 as SNEGSKA (reference sequence). Trimming took 0 bases from V and 2 from J, leaving 14 bases between them. This CDR3 spans 15 amino acids. The CDR3 sequence: CSAREGEGSAYEQYF. Here the CDR3 DNA reads TGCAGTGCTAGAGAAGGGGAAGGCAGCGCCTACGAGCAGTACTTC.